Here is one T cell receptor (beta chain) with its context. A much larger clone is a single base away; this may be a read error. The data are from a study of kidney transplant recipient with SARS-CoV-2 infection. The CDR3 runs 15 residues. Germline-derived CDR1 and CDR2 are MNHEY and SMNVEV (reference sequence). TCRdb used MiXCR to reprocess the reads, holding one entry per CDR3 protein. The sample holds approximately 250,000 distinct CDR3 sequences, 29% seen once. The rearrangement uses TRBV27 and TRBJ1-6; TRBD1 is a possible D gene (6 bases). Sample: a blood sample, taken at baseline and on day 111 from a kidney transplant recipient. The TCR originated in a male patient aged 30 to 39 who had COVID-19 and was a kidney transplant recipient. The graft donor may account for some of the T cells. The DNA for the CDR3 is TGTGCCTGCAGTTCCCCGGGACAATATAATTCACCCCTCCACTTT. It codes for CACSSPGQYNSPLHF.